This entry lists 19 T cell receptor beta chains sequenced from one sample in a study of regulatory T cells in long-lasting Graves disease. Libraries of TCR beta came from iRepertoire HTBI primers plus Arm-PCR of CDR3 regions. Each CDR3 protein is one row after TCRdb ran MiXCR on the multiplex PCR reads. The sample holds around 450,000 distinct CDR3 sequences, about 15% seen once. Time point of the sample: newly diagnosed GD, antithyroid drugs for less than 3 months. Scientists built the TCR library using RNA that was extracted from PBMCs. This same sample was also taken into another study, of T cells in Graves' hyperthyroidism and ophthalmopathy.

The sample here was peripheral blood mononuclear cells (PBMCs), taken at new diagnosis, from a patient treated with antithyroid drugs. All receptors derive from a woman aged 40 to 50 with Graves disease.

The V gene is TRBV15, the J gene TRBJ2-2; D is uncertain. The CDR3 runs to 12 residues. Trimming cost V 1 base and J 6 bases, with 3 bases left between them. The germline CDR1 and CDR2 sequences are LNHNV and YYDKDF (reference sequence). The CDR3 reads CATSRAAGELFF. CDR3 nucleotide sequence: TGTGCCACCAGCAGAGCGGCCGGGGAGCTGTTTTTT.

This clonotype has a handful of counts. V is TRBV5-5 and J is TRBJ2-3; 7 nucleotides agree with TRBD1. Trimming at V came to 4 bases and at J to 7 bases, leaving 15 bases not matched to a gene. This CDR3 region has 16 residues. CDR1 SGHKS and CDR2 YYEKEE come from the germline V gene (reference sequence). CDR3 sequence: CASSIRQGEGSYTQYF. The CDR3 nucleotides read TGTGCCAGCAGCATAAGACAGGGCGAAGGTAGCTATACGCAGTATTTT.

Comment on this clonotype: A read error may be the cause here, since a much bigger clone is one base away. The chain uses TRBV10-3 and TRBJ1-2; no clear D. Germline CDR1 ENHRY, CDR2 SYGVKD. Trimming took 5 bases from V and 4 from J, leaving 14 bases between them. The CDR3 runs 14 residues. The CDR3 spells CAISSQVKAYGYTF. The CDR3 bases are TGTGCCATCAGTTCACAAGTTAAGGCCTATGGCTACACCTTC.

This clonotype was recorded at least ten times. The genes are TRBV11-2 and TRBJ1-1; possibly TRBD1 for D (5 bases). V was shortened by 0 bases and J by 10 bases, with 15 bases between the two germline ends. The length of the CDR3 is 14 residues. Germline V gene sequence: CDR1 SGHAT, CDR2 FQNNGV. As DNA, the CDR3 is TGTGCCAGCAGCTTAGACCGGTGGGCAGGGCTAGCTTTCTTT. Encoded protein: CASSLDRWAGLAFF. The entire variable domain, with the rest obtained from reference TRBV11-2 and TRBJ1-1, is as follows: EAGVAQSPRYKIIEKRQSVAFWCNPISGHATLYWYQQILGQGPKLLIQFQNNGVVDDSQLPKDRFSAERLKGVDSTLKIQPAKLEDSAVYLCASSLDRWAGLAFFGQGTRLTVV.

The CDR3 sequence: CASSLGSLVDTQYF. The CDR3 DNA reads as TGTGCCAGCAGCTTAGGGTCATTGGTAGATACGCAGTATTTT. The V gene is TRBV11-2, the J gene TRBJ2-3; no definite D call. V was trimmed by 1 base and J by 5 bases, leaving 10 bases between them. The CDR3 is 14 residues long. Germline V CDR1 and CDR2: SGHAT, FQNNGV.

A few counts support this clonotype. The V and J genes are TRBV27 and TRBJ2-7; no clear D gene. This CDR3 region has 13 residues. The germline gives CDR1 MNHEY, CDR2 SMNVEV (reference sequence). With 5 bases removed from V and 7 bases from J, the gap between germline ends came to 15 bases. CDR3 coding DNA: TGTGCCAGCAGTCCCCCGGGCAGATCAGAGCAGTACTTC. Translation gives CASSPPGRSEQYF.

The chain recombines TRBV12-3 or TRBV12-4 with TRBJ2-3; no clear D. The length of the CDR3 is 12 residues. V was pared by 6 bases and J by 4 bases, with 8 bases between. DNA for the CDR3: TGTGCCAGCAGCCTGAGCCCAGATACGCAGTATTTT. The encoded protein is CASSLSPDTQYF.

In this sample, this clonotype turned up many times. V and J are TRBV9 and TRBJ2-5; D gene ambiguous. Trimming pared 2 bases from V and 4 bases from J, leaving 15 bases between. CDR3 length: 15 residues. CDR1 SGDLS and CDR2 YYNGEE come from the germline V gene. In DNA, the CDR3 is TGTGCCAGCAGCGTCTCTATGGGCTGGGGAGAGACCCAGTACTTC. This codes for CASSVSMGWGETQYF. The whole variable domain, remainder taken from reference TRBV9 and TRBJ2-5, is DSGVTQTPKHLITATGQRVTLRCSPRSGDLSVYWYQQSLDQGLQFLIQYYNGEERAKGNILERFSAQQFPDLHSELNLSSLELGDSALYFCASSVSMGWGETQYFGPGTRLLVL.

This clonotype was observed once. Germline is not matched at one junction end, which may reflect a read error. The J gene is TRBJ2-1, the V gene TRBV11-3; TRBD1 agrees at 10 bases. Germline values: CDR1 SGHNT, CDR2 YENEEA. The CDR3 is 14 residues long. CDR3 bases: TGTGCCAGCAGCACTAGACAGGGGGCAAATGGGCAGTTCTTC. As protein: CASSTRQGANGQFF.

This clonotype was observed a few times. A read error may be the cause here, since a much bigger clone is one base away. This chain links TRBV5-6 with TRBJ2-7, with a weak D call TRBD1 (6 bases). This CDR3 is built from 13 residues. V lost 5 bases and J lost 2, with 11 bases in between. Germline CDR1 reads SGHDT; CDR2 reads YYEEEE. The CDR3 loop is CASSPGHAYEQYF. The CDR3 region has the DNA TGTGCCAGCAGTCCGGGACACGCCTACGAGCAGTACTTC. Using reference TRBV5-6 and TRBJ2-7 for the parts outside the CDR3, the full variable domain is DAGVTQSPTHLIKTRGQQVTLRCSPKSGHDTVSWYQQALGQGPQFIFQYYEEEERQRGNFPDRFSGHQFPNYSSELNVNALLLGDSALYLCASSPGHAYEQYFGPGTRLTVT.

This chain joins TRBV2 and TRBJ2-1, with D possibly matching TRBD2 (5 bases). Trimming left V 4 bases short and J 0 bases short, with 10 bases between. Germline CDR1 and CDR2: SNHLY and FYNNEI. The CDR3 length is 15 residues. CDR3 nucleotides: TGTGCCAGCAGTGGAGGGTCTAGCTCCTACAATGAGCAGTTCTTC. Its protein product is CASSGGSSSYNEQFF.

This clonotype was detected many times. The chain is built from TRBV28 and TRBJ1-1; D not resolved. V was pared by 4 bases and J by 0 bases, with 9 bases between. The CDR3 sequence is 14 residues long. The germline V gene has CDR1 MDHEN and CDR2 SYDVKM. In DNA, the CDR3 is TGTGCCAGCAGTTATCGCCCAATGAACACTGAAGCTTTCTTT. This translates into CASSYRPMNTEAFF.

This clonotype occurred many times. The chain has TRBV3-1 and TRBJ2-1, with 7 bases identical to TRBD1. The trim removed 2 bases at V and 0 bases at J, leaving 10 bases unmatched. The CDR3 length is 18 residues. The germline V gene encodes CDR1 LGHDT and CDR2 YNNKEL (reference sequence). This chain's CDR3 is CASSQIIGQASSYNEQFF. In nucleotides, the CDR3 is TGTGCCAGCAGCCAAATAATAGGACAGGCGAGCTCCTACAATGAGCAGTTCTTC.

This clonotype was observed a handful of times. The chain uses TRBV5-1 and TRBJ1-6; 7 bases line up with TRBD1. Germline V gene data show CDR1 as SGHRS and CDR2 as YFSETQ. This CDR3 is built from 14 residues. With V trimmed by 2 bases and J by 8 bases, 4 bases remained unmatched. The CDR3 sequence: CASSLQGRDSPLHF. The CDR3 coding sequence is TGCGCCAGCAGCTTACAGGGGCGGGATTCACCCCTCCACTTT.

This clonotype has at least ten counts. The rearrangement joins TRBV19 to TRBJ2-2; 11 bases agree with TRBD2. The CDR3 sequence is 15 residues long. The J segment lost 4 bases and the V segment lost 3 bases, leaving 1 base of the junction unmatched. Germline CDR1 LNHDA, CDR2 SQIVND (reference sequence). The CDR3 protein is CASSMGLAATGELFF. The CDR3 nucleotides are TGTGCCAGTAGTATGGGACTAGCGGCCACCGGGGAGCTGTTTTTT.

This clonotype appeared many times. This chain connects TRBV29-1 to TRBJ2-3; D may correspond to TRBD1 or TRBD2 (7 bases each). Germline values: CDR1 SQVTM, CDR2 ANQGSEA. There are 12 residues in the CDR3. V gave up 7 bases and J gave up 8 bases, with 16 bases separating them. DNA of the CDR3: TGCAGCGCCCGACAGGGAGGGGGTACGCAGTATTTT. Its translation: CSARQGGGTQYF.

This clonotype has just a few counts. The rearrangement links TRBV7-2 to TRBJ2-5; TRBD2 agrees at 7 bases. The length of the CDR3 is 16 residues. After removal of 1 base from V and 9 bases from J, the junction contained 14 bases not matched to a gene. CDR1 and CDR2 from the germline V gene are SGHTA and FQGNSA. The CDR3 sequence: CASSLVTSVVPGAQYF. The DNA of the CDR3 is TGTGCCAGCAGCTTAGTCACTAGCGTAGTGCCTGGGGCCCAGTACTTC.

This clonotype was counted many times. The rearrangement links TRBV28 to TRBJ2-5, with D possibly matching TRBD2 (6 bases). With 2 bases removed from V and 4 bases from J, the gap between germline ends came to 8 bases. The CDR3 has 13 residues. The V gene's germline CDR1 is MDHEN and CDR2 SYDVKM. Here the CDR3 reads CASSLGGVETQYF. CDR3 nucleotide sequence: TGTGCCAGCAGTTTAGGAGGGGTAGAGACCCAGTACTTC.

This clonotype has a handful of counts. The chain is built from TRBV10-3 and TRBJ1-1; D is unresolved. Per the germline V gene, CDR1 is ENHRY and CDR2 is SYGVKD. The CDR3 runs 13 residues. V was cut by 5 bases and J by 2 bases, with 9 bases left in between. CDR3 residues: CAISTWGNTEAFF. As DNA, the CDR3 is TGTGCCATCAGTACATGGGGAAACACTGAAGCTTTCTTT.